Listed below are T cell receptor beta chains from one sample, sequenced in a study of blood T cell repertoires in COVID-19. Profiling relied on immunoSEQ multiplex PCR, and the TCRdb table lists in-frame clones only, not all of them. The sample carries about 120,000 clones, about nine tenths recorded once. The specimen sequenced was peripheral blood. These TCRs come from a human donor in a cohort sampled during active COVID-19. Each CDR3 is given with its conserved first and last residue. The D gene is left open where the match is weak.

>TRBV24-1|TRBD1
CATSDSFDREGDTQYF
>TRBV5-1|-
CASSRIRAENTEAFF
>TRBV19|-
CASSIGIRGTEAFF
>TRBV9|TRBD1
CASSEGQVGEKLFF
>TRBV27|TRBD1
CASSLQGANNEQFF
>TRBV29-1|TRBD2
CSVGLAGNEQYF
>TRBV4-1|-
CASSQEAANYGYTF
>TRBV27|-
CASSSTRGGTRHSGYTF
>TRBV18|-
CASSPRDTEAFF
>TRBV15|-
CATSRGLQLNTGELFF
>TRBV27|-
CASSQTGRTNEKLFF
>TRBV7-3|TRBD2
CASSLGGGYIQYF
>TRBV18|-
CASAPRETYEQYF
>TRBV30|-
CAWNRGHSSGNTIYF
>TRBV7-3|TRBD2
CASSLTLAGNNEQFF
>TRBV29-1|TRBD2
CSVERSGGNTGELFF
>TRBV24-1|-
CATSDPLTGQETQYF
>TRBV29-1|TRBD1
CSVGTGGGQPQHF
>TRBV30|TRBD1
CAGGGGTGRDGGGYTF
>TRBV9|-
CASSPRPGYGSGNTIYF
>TRBV11-2|TRBD2
CASSFGRGGTYNEQFF
>TRBV7-9|-
CASRAEAYEQYF
>TRBV20-1|-
CSASQDSYNEQFF
>TRBV27|TRBD1
CASSPRTGIHEQYF
>TRBV7-8|-
CASSSDRIFMNTEAFF
>TRBV12-3/TRBV12-4|-
CASRPAAGDTQYF
>TRBV9|-
CASSPSKAVGADTQYF
>TRBV27|TRBD2
CASSLTSGLAKNIQYF
>TRBV19|TRBD1
CASSIGGTGSGNTIYF
>TRBV11-3|TRBD1
CASSLVGTGNTGELFF
>TRBV9|-
CASSQETGANVLTF
>TRBV4-1|TRBD1
CASSQDDTTGQAFYGYTF
>TRBV5-1|-
CASSSGTRSYEQYF
>TRBV5-6|-
CASSSTRTRANQPQHF
>TRBV7-2|-
CASSLGSAGTQYF
>TRBV3-1/TRBV3-2|-
CASSQELDTNYEQYF